The 6 T cell receptor beta chains presented below share a single source sample, sequenced in a study of cytomegalovirus exposure and HLA in healthy donors. Amplification used 60 Vbeta primers and 13 Jbeta primers. The table came from immunoSEQ multiplex PCR; TCRdb's copy has only in-frame clones and leaves some out. This sample has approximately 180,000 clones, with approximately 80% found just once. The sequenced sample was PBMCs. The source of these receptors is a man younger than 35 in good health and CMV-seronegative.

V usage is TRBV29-1 and J usage is TRBJ1-5, with D possibly matching TRBD1 (6 bases). This CDR3 has 14 amino acids. V dropped 5 bases and J dropped 1 base, with 12 bases sitting between them. CDR1 and CDR2 (germline): SQVTM, ANQGSEA. CDR3 DNA: TGCAGCGTTTCTACCCAGGGGAGCAATCAGCCCCAGCATTTT. Residues: CSVSTQGSNQPQHF.

The rearrangement links TRBV6-5 to TRBJ2-7; D unclear. The germline gives CDR1 MNHEY, CDR2 SVGAGI. The CDR3 consists of 12 residues. Trimming took 4 bases from V and 6 from J, leaving 10 bases between them. The CDR3 spells CASSLRGSEQYF. In nucleotides, the CDR3 is TGTGCCAGCAGTTTAAGAGGAAGCGAGCAGTACTTC.

This clone was detected once. The chain joins TRBV7-6 to TRBJ2-1; D might be TRBD1 (6 bases). Between the trimmed V and J ends, which lost 1 base and 6 bases, there was a span of 13 bases. The germline gives CDR1 SGHVS, CDR2 FNYEAQ. The CDR3 spans 15 residues. This chain's CDR3 is CASSLVTGKGNEQFF. In DNA form, the CDR3 reads TGTGCCAGCAGCTTAGTAACAGGGAAGGGCAATGAGCAGTTCTTC.

This clone showed up just once. The rearrangement joins TRBV13 to TRBJ1-1; D is ambiguous. V was clipped by 5 bases and J by 5 bases, with 9 bases between them. The V gene's germline CDR1 is PRHDT and CDR2 FYEKMQ (reference sequence). The CDR3 totals 12 residues. The CDR3 DNA reads TGTGCCAGCAGCGCGGGAAGGACTGAAGCTTTCTTT. This gives the protein CASSAGRTEAFF.

The rearrangement uses TRBV10-3 and TRBJ2-5, with 7 nucleotides matching TRBD2. Germline V gene lookup returns CDR1 ENHRY and CDR2 SYGVKD. After removal of 8 bases from V and 1 base from J, the junction contained 16 bases not matched to a gene. The CDR3 has 17 amino acids. The CDR3 loop is CAIASGPIRGVQETQYF. CDR3 DNA: TGTGCCATCGCCTCGGGGCCAATACGGGGGGTCCAAGAGACCCAGTACTTC.

This clone was found once. The chain links TRBV11-3 to TRBJ1-1, with 8 nucleotides matching TRBD1. The V gene end was trimmed by 3 bases and the J gene end by 3 bases; junction bases not matched to a gene: 3. Per the germline V gene, CDR1 is SGHNT and CDR2 is YENEEA. The CDR3 spans 14 residues. CDR3 amino acids: CASSFGQGDTEAFF. CDR3 coding DNA: TGTGCCAGCAGCTTCGGACAGGGAGACACTGAAGCTTTCTTT.